Here is one T cell receptor (beta chain) with its context. Its cognate antigen is unknown. TCRdb's copy holds only in-frame clones and misses some; the assay was immunoSEQ multiplex PCR. The data show more than 60,000 clones, 96% seen once. The data were obtained in a study of cytomegalovirus exposure and HLA in healthy donors. The study, taken as a whole, reports: The authors confirmed in vitro that a few CMV-associated chains were specific for CMV antigens.

The CDR3 covers 12 residues. The germline gives CDR1 MDHEN, CDR2 SYDVKM. Trimming pared 1 base from V and 5 bases from J, leaving 6 bases between. This receptor was obtained from a woman aged 18 to 35 in good health and CMV-seropositive. The rearrangement uses TRBV28 and TRBJ2-7, with D unresolved. The material sequenced was PBMCs. The CDR3 region is CASSLLRNEQYF. Here the CDR3 DNA reads TGTGCCAGCAGTTTATTGAGAAACGAGCAGTACTTC.